This TCR beta chain was retrieved from a study of cytomegalovirus exposure and HLA in healthy donors. Study-wide points: Investigators reported about 160 TCR beta chains as tied to cytomegalovirus. Reports described diagnosis of cytomegalovirus status by the classifier as highly specific and sensitive. Subsequent analysis of the 100 to 150 validation repertoires found a tendency for first-cohort TCR clusters to co-occur.

Concerning this clone itself: Antigen unknown.

Libraries were prepared by immunoSEQ multiplex PCR; TCRdb keeps only in-frame clonotypes and omits some of them. The sample has some 73,000 clones, about 90% seen once; the top ten hold less than 5%. The CDR3 has 16 amino acids. V was pared by 0 bases and J by 7 bases, with 5 bases of the junction left unmatched. CDR1 and CDR2 from the germline V gene are LGHNA and YSLEER. The sample comprised PBMCs. The source is a woman aged 18-30 years in good health and CMV-seropositive. The V and J genes are TRBV4-3 and TRBJ1-5, with 11 bases aligning to TRBD1. CDR3 nucleotide sequence: TGCGCCAGCAGCCAAGAATACGGGACAGGGGGGCAGCCCCAGCATTTT. Its translation is CASSQEYGTGGQPQHF.